This T cell receptor beta chain is from a study of T cell responses to AZD1222 COVID-19 vaccine. Notes on this clone: Its antigen remains unidentified.

There are 14 residues in the CDR3. Germline assignment: CDR1 SGHRS and CDR2 YFSETQ. Trimming left V 4 bases short and J 0 bases short, with 8 bases between. Assay: immunoSEQ multiplex PCR; the TCRdb copy retains only in-frame clones and omits some. The repertoire has fewer than 90,000 clones, 88% of them found once; the top ten carry 6.9%. Findings and caveats of the study: Recipients of AZD1222 seropositive at baseline numbered only 5 to 7. Repertoire sampling occurred only after the peak T cell response.

The clonotype comes from an adult who received the AZD1222 COVID-19 vaccine. The V and J genes are TRBV5-1 and TRBJ2-1; D possibly corresponds to TRBD2 (5 bases). Source: peripheral blood, taken 28 days after the second AZD1222 dose. The CDR3 coding sequence is TGCGCCAGCAGCCCGGGATCCTCCTACAATGAGCAGTTCTTC. It specifies CASSPGSSYNEQFF.